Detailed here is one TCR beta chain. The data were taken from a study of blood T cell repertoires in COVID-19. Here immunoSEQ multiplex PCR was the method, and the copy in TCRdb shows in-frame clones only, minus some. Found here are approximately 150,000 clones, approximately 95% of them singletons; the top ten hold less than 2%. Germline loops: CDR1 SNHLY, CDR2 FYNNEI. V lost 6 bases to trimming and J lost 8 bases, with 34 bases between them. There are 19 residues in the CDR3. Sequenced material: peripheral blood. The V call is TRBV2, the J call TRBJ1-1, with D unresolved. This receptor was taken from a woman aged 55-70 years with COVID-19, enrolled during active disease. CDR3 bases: TGTGCCAGCAGCGCTCTTGATTTTTTTAGGTGGATCCGGGGAGGGGAAGCTTTCTTT. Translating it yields CASSALDFFRWIRGGEAFF.